Listed below are T cell receptor beta chains from one sample, sequenced in a study of early T cells in non-severe SARS-CoV-2 infection. From the 5' RACE reads, TCRdb called clonotypes with MiXCR, one entry per CDR3 protein. The data contain roughly 67,000 distinct CDR3 sequences, over 9% of them singletons. The sample comprised whole blood. These receptors came from an adult who was a healthcare worker with PCR-confirmed SARS-CoV-2 infection or an uninfected control (not recorded which). The CDR3 runs from the conserved cysteine through the conserved F or W. Clone size is given for some rows only: seen once, a few or many times, or a class if the clone is expanded.

V: TRBV6-5
size: NA
J: TRBJ2-1
CDR3: CASSYQRNNEQFF

V: TRBV6-6
size: few
J: TRBJ1-1
CDR3: CASSYRTASGTAFF

V: TRBV18
size: NA
J: TRBJ1-1
CDR3: CASSPKGGAGTEAFF

V: TRBV20-1
size: few
J: TRBJ2-3
CDR3: CSARIKSTDTQYF

V: TRBV29-1
size: few
J: TRBJ2-7
CDR3: CSVGEGSYEQYF

V: TRBV5-4
size: few
J: TRBJ1-2
CDR3: CASSLGEGADYGYTF

V: TRBV6-6
size: many
J: TRBJ2-7
CDR3: CASTSGGTSGGYEQYF

V: TRBV4-3
size: few
J: TRBJ1-2
CDR3: CASSQEWQGYGYTF

V: TRBV10-3
size: few
J: TRBJ2-7
CDR3: CATRQGGHEQYF

V: TRBV7-9
size: NA
J: TRBJ1-4
CDR3: CASSLDLGQGEKLFF

V: TRBV19
size: NA
J: TRBJ1-2
CDR3: CASMGPGERYGYTF

V: TRBV7-3
size: NA
J: TRBJ1-1
CDR3: CASSLTRSGEAFF

V: TRBV6-1
size: few
J: TRBJ1-1
CDR3: CASSEQENTEAFF

V: TRBV18
size: many
J: TRBJ1-5
CDR3: CASSPRAGYQPQHF

V: TRBV7-9
size: NA
J: TRBJ2-1
CDR3: CASSLWGRLVNEQFF

V: TRBV20-1
size: many
J: TRBJ1-5
CDR3: CSALSWGGRQAHRENQPQHF

V: TRBV20-1
size: few
J: TRBJ1-5
CDR3: CSVGRNNQPQHF

V: TRBV7-2
size: NA
J: TRBJ1-2
CDR3: CASSHPTGAPYGYTF

V: TRBV5-1
size: NA
J: TRBJ2-3
CDR3: CASSLAGQDTQYF

V: TRBV6-2/TRBV6-3
size: many
J: TRBJ1-1
CDR3: CATRDTPNTEAFF

V: TRBV28
size: NA
J: TRBJ2-1
CDR3: CASITTGGLYNEQFF